The present TCR beta chain was sequenced within a study of T cells in Graves' hyperthyroidism and ophthalmopathy. Overall study: Staff took peripheral blood when the initial diagnosis was made, before any treatment began. Study findings and constraints: Most thyroid clonotypes expanded above 0.001 were also detected in blood.

The V gene end was trimmed by 1 base and the J gene end by 4 bases; junction bases not matched to a gene: 2. From germline, CDR1 is SGHTA and CDR2 FQGNSA. The CDR3 contains 15 residues. TCR beta CDR3 regions were amplified from RNA transcripts. HTBI primers were the set used in a first-round RT-PCR of the TCR CDR3. TCRdb re-analysed the multiplex PCR reads in MiXCR, keeping a single row per CDR3 protein. Here the sample spans over 500,000 distinct CDR3 sequences, roughly 18% being singletons. At least ten counts were recorded for this clonotype. Its antigen is unknown. The chain is built from TRBV7-2 and TRBJ2-2; 8 nucleotides line up with TRBD1. The sample taken for sequencing was blood. This TCR was sampled from a woman between 18 and 30 years old with Graves' ophthalmopathy. CDR3 DNA: TGTGCCAGCAGCTTAGGGACAGGGCTCACCGGGGAGCTGTTTTTT. This gives the protein CASSLGTGLTGELFF.